This T cell receptor (beta chain) was observed in a study of T cell responses to AZD1222 COVID-19 vaccine. General study results and limits: Reportedly, nearly half of unique spike TCRs recognized epitopes outside B.1.351/B.1.1.7 mutations. Sampling captured repertoires only after the peak T cell response.

The trim removed 5 bases at V and 5 bases at J, leaving 6 bases unmatched. Per germline, CDR1 MNHEY and CDR2 SVGAGI. The CDR3 is 14 residues long. The protocol was immunoSEQ multiplex PCR, while the TCRdb copy is restricted to in-frame clones and leaves out a portion. The data contain more than 95,000 clones, about 93% of them singletons. Details on this clone: Its antigen remains unidentified.

The source of this sequence is an adult in good health. The input for sequencing was peripheral blood, taken on day 0 of AZD1222 vaccination. V is TRBV6-5 and J is TRBJ2-3; 8 bases fit TRBD2. The CDR3 loop is CASSTGGQGDTQYF. CDR3 bases: TGTGCCAGCAGTACGGGAGGGCAAGGAGATACGCAGTATTTT.